This T cell receptor (beta chain) was documented in a study of shared clonotypes between healthy human individuals. Clones were sequenced by immunoSEQ multiplex PCR, and TCRdb holds only the in-frame ones, with some missing. Of millions of clones in the sample, approximately 95% were seen once. V gave up 7 bases and J gave up 2 bases; unmatched junction bases: 7. This CDR3 spans 14 amino acids. Germline loops: CDR1 SQVTM, CDR2 ANQGSEA. Input material: naive CD4+ T cells from PBMCs. The sample's subset: CD45RA+ positively selected. The rearrangement uses TRBV29-1 and TRBJ2-5; TRBD2 matches 10 bases. The TCR sequence derives from a young man in good health. Some clones in this sample may be carry-over from other donors' samples. CDR3 nucleotides: TGCAGCGATAAAACTAGCGGGGATCAAGAGACCCAGTACTTC. Amino acids: CSDKTSGDQETQYF.